This T cell receptor beta chain comes out of a study of siplizumab effects on memory and regulatory T cells. This table comes from immunoSEQ multiplex PCR, and its TCRdb copy is limited to in-frame clones, with some not included. The sample has 75,000 to 100,000 clones, around 94% seen once; the top ten hold approximately 1.5%. The TCR sequence derives from a human donor in good health. The material sequenced was non-Treg CD4+ T cells sorted from blood.

CDR3 in amino acids: CASSWLAGAYNEQFF. As DNA, the CDR3 is TGTGCCAGCAGCTGGCTAGCGGGAGCCTACAATGAGCAGTTCTTC. The chain has TRBV7-3 and TRBJ2-1; TRBD2 agrees at 10 bases. The CDR3 spans 15 residues. In germline, CDR1 is SGHTA, CDR2 FQGTGA. V was pared by 4 bases and J by 2 bases, with 2 bases of the junction left unmatched.